This TCR beta chain was captured by sequencing in a study of multiple sclerosis patients with progressive multifocal leukoencephalopathy. Study results and limitations: Whether JC virus or general immunocompromise explains the findings remained unclear.

The CDR3 loop spans 15 amino acids. CDR1 SGHTA and CDR2 FQGNSA come from the germline V gene. Trimming pared 2 bases from V and 9 bases from J, leaving 17 bases between. This clone appeared a few times. What it binds is unknown. This was a survey-level run. Repertoires were generated with immunoSEQ multiplex PCR, while TCRdb's copy carries only in-frame clones and drops some. This sample has 25,000 or so clones, with around 93% found just once. Indicated time point: about a year of natalizumab therapy. Controls were natalizumab-treated multiple sclerosis patients who did not develop PML, sampled longitudinally. Prior interferon beta treatment was universal, and the PML patients were all female.

This TCR came from a man aged 25 to 40 with multiple sclerosis. Sequencing used PBMCs, obtained from a patient treated with natalizumab. The rearrangement joins TRBV7-2 to TRBJ1-5, with D hard to call. The CDR3 nucleotides read TGTGCCAGCAGCTTATCGAACGGGATGATGACGCCCCAGCATTTT. Encoded protein: CASSLSNGMMTPQHF.